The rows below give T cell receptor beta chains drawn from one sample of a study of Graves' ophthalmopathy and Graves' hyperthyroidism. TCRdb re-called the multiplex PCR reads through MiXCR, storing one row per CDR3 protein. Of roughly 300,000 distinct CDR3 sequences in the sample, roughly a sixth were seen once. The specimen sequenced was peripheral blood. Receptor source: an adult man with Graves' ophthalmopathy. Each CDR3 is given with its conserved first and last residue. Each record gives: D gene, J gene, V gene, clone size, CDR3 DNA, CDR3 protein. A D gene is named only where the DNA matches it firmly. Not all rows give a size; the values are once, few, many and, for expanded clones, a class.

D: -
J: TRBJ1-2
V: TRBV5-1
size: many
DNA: TGCGCCAGCAGCTTGGAAGCAGAAGGCTACACCTTC
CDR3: CASSLEAEGYTF

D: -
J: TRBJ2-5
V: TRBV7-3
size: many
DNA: TGTGCCAGCAGCCCCGGTAACGGGGGTAACGGGGAGACCCAGTACTTC
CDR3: CASSPGNGGNGETQYF

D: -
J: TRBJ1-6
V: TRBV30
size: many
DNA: TGTGCCTGGAGAAGAACGGGAAATTCACCCCTCCACTTT
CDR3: CAWRRTGNSPLHF

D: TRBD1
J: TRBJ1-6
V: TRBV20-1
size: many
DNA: TGCAGTGCTAGAGATTTAGAACAGGGGGCGCCTAATTCACCCCTCCACTTT
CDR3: CSARDLEQGAPNSPLHF

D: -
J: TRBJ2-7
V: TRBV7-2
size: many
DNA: TGTGCCAGCAGCTTAGACGGGCTTAACCACGAGCAGTACTTC
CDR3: CASSLDGLNHEQYF

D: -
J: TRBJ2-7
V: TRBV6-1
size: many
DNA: TGTGCCAGCAGTGAAAGGGTCCACCACGAGCAGTACTTC
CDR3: CASSERVHHEQYF

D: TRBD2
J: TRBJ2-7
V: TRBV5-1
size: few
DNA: TGCGCCAGCAGGACCGGGACTAGCGGGGACGAGCAGTACTTC
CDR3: CASRTGTSGDEQYF

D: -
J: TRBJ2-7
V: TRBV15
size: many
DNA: TGTGCCACCAGCAGAGACCTTAATCGCGAGCAGTACTTC
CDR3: CATSRDLNREQYF

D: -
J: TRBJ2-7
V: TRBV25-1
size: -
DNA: TGTGCCAGCAGTGAAACCTATTTTCCCTACGAGCAGTACTTC
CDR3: CASSETYFPYEQYF

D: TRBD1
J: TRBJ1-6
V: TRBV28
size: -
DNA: TGTGCCAGCAGCGGACAGGGTGGCTATAATTCACCCCTCCACTTT
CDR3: CASSGQGGYNSPLHF

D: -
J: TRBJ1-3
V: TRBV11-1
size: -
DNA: TGTGCCAGCAGCAGCGGACCCAGTCGTTACGGAAACACCATATATTTC
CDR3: CASSSGPSRYGNTIYF

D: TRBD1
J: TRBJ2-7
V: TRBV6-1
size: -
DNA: TGTGCCAGCACGGGGACAGGGCGATACGAGCAGTACTTC
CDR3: CASTGTGRYEQYF

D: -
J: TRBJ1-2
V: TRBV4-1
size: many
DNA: TGCGCCAGCAGCCCAAGCGAAGACAGCCTCAACTTCTATGGCTACACCTTC
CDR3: CASSPSEDSLNFYGYTF

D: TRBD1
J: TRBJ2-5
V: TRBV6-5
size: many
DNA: TGTGCCAGCACCCAGGCCGGACAGGGGGTTGAGACCCAGTACTTC
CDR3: CASTQAGQGVETQYF

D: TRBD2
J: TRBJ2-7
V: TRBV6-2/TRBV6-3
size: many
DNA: TGTGCCAGCAGTCGCCCAGCGGGGGGACCCTACGAGCAGTACTTC
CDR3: CASSRPAGGPYEQYF

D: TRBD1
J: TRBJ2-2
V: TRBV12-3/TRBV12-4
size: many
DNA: TGTGCCAGCAGTCCGACAGGGCGCGCCACCGGGGAGCTGTTTTTT
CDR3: CASSPTGRATGELFF

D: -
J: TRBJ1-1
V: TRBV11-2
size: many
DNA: TGTGCCAGCAGTCTAGGGGCAGTCTCTGAAGCTTTCTTT
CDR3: CASSLGAVSEAFF

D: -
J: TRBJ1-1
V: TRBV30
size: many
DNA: TGTGCCTGGAGTAGAATAGGGGAGCGGCACACTGAAGCTTTCTTT
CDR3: CAWSRIGERHTEAFF

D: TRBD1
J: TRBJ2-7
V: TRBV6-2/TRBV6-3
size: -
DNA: TGTGCCAGCAGTCAAACCTGGGACAGGAGCTACGAGCAGTACTTC
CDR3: CASSQTWDRSYEQYF

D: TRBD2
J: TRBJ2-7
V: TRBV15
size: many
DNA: TGTGCCACCAGCAGACGGTTGAGCGGGGGATCCTACGAGCAGTACTTC
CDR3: CATSRRLSGGSYEQYF

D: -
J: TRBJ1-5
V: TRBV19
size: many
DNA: TGTGCCAGTAGTATTACGGAAGCTAATCAGCCCCAGCATTTT
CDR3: CASSITEANQPQHF

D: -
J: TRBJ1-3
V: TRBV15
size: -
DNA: TGTGCCACCAGCAGATCCCGGAGCTCTGGAAACACCATATATTTT
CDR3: CATSRSRSSGNTIYF

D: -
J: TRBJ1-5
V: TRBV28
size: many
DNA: TGTGCCAGCAGTTTAGTGGGGCAGCCATACAATCAGCCCCAGCATTTT
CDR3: CASSLVGQPYNQPQHF

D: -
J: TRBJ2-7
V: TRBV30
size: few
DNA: TGTGCCTGGAGTCAAACTAGGGGGTACGAGCAGTACTTC
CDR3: CAWSQTRGYEQYF

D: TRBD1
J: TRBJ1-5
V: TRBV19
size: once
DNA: TGTGCCAGCCGACAGGGGACCCAATATAGCAATCAGCCCCAGCATTTT
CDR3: CASRQGTQYSNQPQHF

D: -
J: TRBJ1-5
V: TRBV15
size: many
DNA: TGTGCCACCAGCAGGATCTCAGGGGTCGTGCCCAATCAGCCCCAGCATTTT
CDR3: CATSRISGVVPNQPQHF

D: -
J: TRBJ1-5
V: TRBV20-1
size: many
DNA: TGCAGTGCTAGCCCGGGGGTAAGCCAGCCCCAGCATTTT
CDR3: CSASPGVSQPQHF

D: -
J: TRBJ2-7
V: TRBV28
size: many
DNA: TGTGCCAGCAGTTCCCCCAGAGGGGGGATCTACGAGCAGTACTTC
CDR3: CASSSPRGGIYEQYF